A single sample gave rise to the 10 T cell receptor beta chains below, sequenced in a study of shared clonotypes between healthy human individuals. Clones were read by immunoSEQ multiplex PCR, and TCRdb kept only the in-frame ones, dropping some. The sample consists of around 1.5 million clones, nearly 99% of them appearing once. Sequencing was carried out using naive CD4+ T cells sorted from blood. Subset reported: CD45RA+ positively selected. These receptors were obtained from a man younger than 45 in good health.

This clone was seen only once. This chain links TRBV10-2 with TRBJ2-7; D unresolved. The CDR3 consists of 12 residues. Trimming cost V 2 bases and J 3 bases, with 5 bases left between them. The germline V gene has CDR1 WSHSY and CDR2 SAAADI. Here the CDR3 DNA reads TGCGCCAGCAGTGAGCAGAACTACGAGCAGTACTTC. It yields the protein CASSEQNYEQYF.

As to this clone: Within the sample, other DNA sequences also encode this same CDR3. The chain carries TRBV19 and TRBJ2-7; 11 nucleotides line up with TRBD1. V lost 4 bases and J lost 4; bases outside the gene matches: 3. The V gene's germline CDR1 is LNHDA and CDR2 SQIVND (reference sequence). This CDR3 has 14 amino acids. In DNA form, the CDR3 reads TGTGCCAGTAGTACCGGACAGGGGGCTTACGAGCAGTACTTC. This encodes CASSTGQGAYEQYF. Looking up the rest from reference TRBV19 and TRBJ2-7 gives the full variable domain: DGGITQSPKYLFRKEGQNVTLSCEQNLNHDAMYWYRQDPGQGLRLIYYSQIVNDFQKGDIAEGYSVSREKKESFPLTVTSAQKNPTAFYLCASSTGQGAYEQYFGPGTRLTVT.

The chain links TRBV21-1 to TRBJ1-3; the table's D call, TRBD1, has no DNA check behind it. TRBV21-1 is a pseudogene locus. The CDR3 is made up of 17 amino acids. CDR3 nucleotide sequence: TGTGCCAGTCTAGAAACGACAGGGGCTAACTCTGGAAACACCATATATTTT. Translating it yields CASLETTGANSGNTIYF.

The V call is TRBV11-3, the J call TRBJ1-1; weak D call: TRBD1 (5 bases). The V and J ends lost 5 bases and 6 bases respectively, with 10 bases between them. Germline-derived CDR1 and CDR2 are SGHNT and YENEEA. There are 12 residues in the CDR3. The CDR3 here is CASSPPGAEAFF. In DNA, the CDR3 is TGTGCCAGCAGCCCACCGGGGGCTGAAGCTTTCTTT. Complete variable domain (other parts from reference TRBV11-3 and TRBJ1-1): EAGVVQSPRYKIIEKKQPVAFWCNPISGHNTLYWYLQNLGQGPELLIRYENEEAVDDSQLPKDRFSAERLKGVDSTLKIQPAELGDSAVYLCASSPPGAEAFFGQGTRLTVV.

This chain connects TRBV15 to TRBJ2-7; weak D call: TRBD2 (6 bases). CDR1 is LNHNV, CDR2 YYDKDF, per germline (reference sequence). The CDR3 is 14 amino acids. Between the trimmed V and J ends, which lost 3 bases and 5 bases, there was a span of 14 bases. As DNA, the CDR3 is TGTGCCACCAGCAGGGGAGCAGCGGGCCACGAGCAGTACTTC. Protein sequence: CATSRGAAGHEQYF.

This clone appeared once. V and J are TRBV7-8 and TRBJ2-3; no clear D gene. Per germline, CDR1 SGHVS and CDR2 FQNEAQ. Trimming pared 3 bases from V and 6 bases from J, leaving 10 bases between. This CDR3 region has 13 residues. Written as DNA, the CDR3 is TGTGCCAGCAGCTTTCCTTTGACGGATACGCAGTATTTT. As protein: CASSFPLTDTQYF.

V gene TRBV28 combines with J gene TRBJ2-7; D ambiguous. Germline V CDR1 and CDR2: MDHEN, SYDVKM. The CDR3 length is 12 residues. Trimming pared 3 bases from V and 3 bases from J, leaving 6 bases between. CDR3 bases: TGTGCCAGCAGTTTCAACTTCTACGAGCAGTACTTC. This encodes CASSFNFYEQYF.

This chain connects TRBV4-3 to TRBJ2-6; 7 nucleotides agree with TRBD1. In germline, CDR1 is LGHNA, CDR2 YSLEER. V lost 1 base, J lost 4 bases, and 13 bases stayed unmatched. The CDR3 sequence is 19 residues long. DNA for the CDR3: TGCGCCAGCAGCCAAGTTAGAGACAGGGATTTAGCGGGGGCCAACGTCCTGACTTTC. This translates into CASSQVRDRDLAGANVLTF.

This chain connects TRBV4-3 to TRBJ2-3, with 10 positions matching TRBD2. J was trimmed by 6 bases and V by 3 bases; bases with no gene match: 12. The germline V gene has CDR1 LGHNA and CDR2 YSLEER. CDR3 length: 17 amino acids. This CDR3 is CASSHKTSGKRSDTQYF. The CDR3 DNA sequence: TGCGCCAGCAGCCACAAAACTAGCGGGAAGCGCTCGGATACGCAGTATTTT.

This clone has only one observation. The chain carries TRBV5-6 and TRBJ2-7; D call uncertain. The CDR3 contains 13 residues. CDR1 is SGHDT and CDR2 is YYEEEE in the germline V gene. V lost 3 bases to trimming and J lost 1 base, with 8 bases between them. As DNA, the CDR3 is TGTGCCAGCAGCTGGAAAGGGTCCTACGAGCAGTACTTC. It translates to CASSWKGSYEQYF.